Listed below are T cell receptor beta chains from one sample, sequenced in a study of T-cell memory formation after mild COVID-19. TCRdb re-called the 5' RACE reads through MiXCR, storing one row per CDR3 protein. The sample consists of approximately 400,000 distinct CDR3 sequences, more than 20% of them appearing once. Sequences were obtained from PBMCs or a T cell subset sorted from them (not recorded which). The receptors here all came from an adult woman who had mild COVID-19 (a few samples of this study predate the infection). Cell type and time point are not known. The CDR3 runs from the conserved cysteine through the conserved F or W. The D gene is left open where the match is weak. Only some rows state a clone size, as once, few, many or a class for expanded clones.

cdr3_length	d_call	v_call	j_call	clone_size	cdr3_nt	cdr3_aa
14	-	TRBV7-2	TRBJ1-2	-	TGTGCCAGCAGCGACGGGCACGAGTTGAGAGGCTACACCTTC	CASSDGHELRGYTF
18	TRBD1	TRBV7-9	TRBJ1-5	-	TGTGCCAGCAGCTTAGGAAGCTTGACAGGGGGCAACAATCAGCCCCAGCATTTT	CASSLGSLTGGNNQPQHF
13	-	TRBV5-4	TRBJ2-2	-	TGTGCCAGCAGCACCACTAACACCGGGGAGCTGTTTTTT	CASSTTNTGELFF
14	-	TRBV7-9	TRBJ2-3	-	TGTGCCAGCAGCTATGAGCTCCTATCTCAGGCGCAGTATTTT	CASSYELLSQAQYF
15	TRBD1	TRBV6-6	TRBJ1-5	-	TGTGCCAGCACACCCGGACAGGGTAGCAATCAGCCCCAGCATTTT	CASTPGQGSNQPQHF
14	-	TRBV7-9	TRBJ1-2	many	TGTGCCAGCAGCTCTTGGACAGACCTCTATGGCTACACCTTC	CASSSWTDLYGYTF
16	TRBD2	TRBV3-1	TRBJ2-5	-	TGTGCCAGCAGCCTCCTCGAAGCGGGGGGGCGGGAGACCCAGTACTTC	CASSLLEAGGRETQYF
13	TRBD1	TRBV20-1	TRBJ1-5	-	TGCAGTGCTGCCGGACAGGGCGGGCAGCCCCAGCATTTT	CSAAGQGGQPQHF
12	-	TRBV9	TRBJ2-3	-	TGTGCCAGCAGCGTAGAAGTAGATACGCAGTATTTT	CASSVEVDTQYF
15	-	TRBV5-1	TRBJ1-1	-	TGCGCCAGCAGCTTGAACAGGGAGAAGAACACTGAAGCTTTCTTT	CASSLNREKNTEAFF
14	TRBD1	TRBV27	TRBJ1-1	many	TGTGCCAGCAGTTTGACAGGGATGAACACTGAAGCTTTCTTT	CASSLTGMNTEAFF